Here is one T cell receptor beta chain with its context. The antigen is undetermined. As every portion of the isolated RNA was reverse transcribed, the sequencing read expressed TCRB transcripts. Using immunoSEQ multiplex PCR, the repertoire was profiled, and TCRdb retains in-frame clones only, with some absent. This table holds over 600,000 clones, 9.5% to 15% found once. These data are taken from a study of beta chain features in type 1 diabetes. General study findings and limits: Significant though moderate, a shortening of TCRB CDR3s appeared in all four CD4+ subsets of Type 1 diabetes patients.

Sorted populations were all over 95% pure. Germline assignment: CDR1 MNHNY and CDR2 SVGAGI (reference sequence). V was cut by 7 bases and J by 1 base, with 14 bases left in between. The CDR3 length is 15 residues. This chain connects TRBV6-6 to TRBJ1-5; D gene ambiguous. The source material was naive CD4+ T cells from blood. This TCR came from a man younger than 45 with type 1 diabetes. The CDR3 reads CASTSPERSNQPQHF. The CDR3 bases are TGTGCCAGCACGTCCCCGGAGCGGAGCAATCAGCCCCAGCATTTT.